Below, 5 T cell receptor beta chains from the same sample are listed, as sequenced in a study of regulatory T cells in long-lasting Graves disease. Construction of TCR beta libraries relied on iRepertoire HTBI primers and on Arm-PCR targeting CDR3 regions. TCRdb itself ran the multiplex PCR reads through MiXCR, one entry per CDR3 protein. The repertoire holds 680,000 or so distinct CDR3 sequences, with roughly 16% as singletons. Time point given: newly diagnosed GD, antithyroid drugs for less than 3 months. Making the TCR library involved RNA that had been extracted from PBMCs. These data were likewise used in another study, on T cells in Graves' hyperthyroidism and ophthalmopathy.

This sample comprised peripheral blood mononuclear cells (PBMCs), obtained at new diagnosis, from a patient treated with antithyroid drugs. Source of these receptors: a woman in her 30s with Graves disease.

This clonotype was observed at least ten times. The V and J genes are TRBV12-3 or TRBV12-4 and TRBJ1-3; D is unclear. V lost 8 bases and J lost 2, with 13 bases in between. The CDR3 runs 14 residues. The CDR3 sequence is CASGVGLAGNTIYF. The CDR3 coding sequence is TGTGCCAGCGGCGTTGGGTTAGCTGGAAACACCATATATTTT.

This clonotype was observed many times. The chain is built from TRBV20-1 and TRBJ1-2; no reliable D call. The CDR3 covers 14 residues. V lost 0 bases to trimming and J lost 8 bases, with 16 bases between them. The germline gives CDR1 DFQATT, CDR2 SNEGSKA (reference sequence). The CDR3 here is CSARDSFGERGYTF. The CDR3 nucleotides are TGCAGTGCTAGAGATTCCTTTGGGGAGCGGGGCTACACCTTC.

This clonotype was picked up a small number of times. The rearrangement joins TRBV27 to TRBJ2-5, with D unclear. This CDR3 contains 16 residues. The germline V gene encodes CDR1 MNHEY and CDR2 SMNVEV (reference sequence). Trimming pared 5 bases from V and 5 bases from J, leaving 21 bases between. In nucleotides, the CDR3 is TGTGCCAGCAGTATCGTAAGGGCCTCGCTAACGGAGACCCAGTACTTC. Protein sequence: CASSIVRASLTETQYF.

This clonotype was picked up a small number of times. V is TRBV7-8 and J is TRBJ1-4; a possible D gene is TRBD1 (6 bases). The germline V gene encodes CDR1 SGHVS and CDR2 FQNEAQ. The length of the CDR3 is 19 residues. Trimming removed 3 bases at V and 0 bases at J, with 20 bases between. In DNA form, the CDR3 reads TGTGCCAGCAGCTTTTACTGGGGTGTCTACAGGGCAACTAATGAAAAACTGTTTTTT. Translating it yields CASSFYWGVYRATNEKLFF.

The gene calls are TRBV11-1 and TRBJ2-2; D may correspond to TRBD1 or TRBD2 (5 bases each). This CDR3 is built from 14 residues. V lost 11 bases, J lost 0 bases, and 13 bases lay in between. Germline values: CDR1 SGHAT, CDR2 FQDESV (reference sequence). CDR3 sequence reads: CAVRGRTNTGELFF. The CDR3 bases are TGTGCCGTCCGGGGACGAACGAACACCGGGGAGCTGTTTTTT.